This passage covers 18 T cell receptor beta chains from one sample sequenced in a study of blood T cell repertoires in COVID-19. Generated by immunoSEQ multiplex PCR, the TCRdb table keeps only in-frame clones and is missing some. Here the sample spans about 73,000 clones, about 86% being singletons. The material sequenced was peripheral blood. The receptors derive from a man over 45 with active COVID-19.

The CDR3 bases are TGCAGTCGCGGTGGGGCAAAGACCCAGTACTTC. Translating gives CSRGGAKTQYF. V is TRBV20-1 and J is TRBJ2-5, with a weak D call TRBD1 (5 bases). The germline V and J ends were trimmed by 8 bases and 6 bases, with 13 bases remaining between them. Per germline, CDR1 DFQATT and CDR2 SNEGSKA (reference sequence). The CDR3 extends over 11 amino acids.

Only a few counts were recorded for this clone. The rearrangement joins TRBV7-9 to TRBJ1-2; no clear D. V was trimmed by 3 bases and J by 8 bases, leaving 16 bases between them. The CDR3 has 14 amino acids. In germline, CDR1 is SEHNR, CDR2 FQNEAQ (reference sequence). Here the CDR3 reads CASSFSRGIDGYTF. The CDR3 nucleotides read TGTGCCAGCAGCTTTTCGCGGGGAATAGACGGCTACACCTTC.

The chain uses TRBV6-2 or TRBV6-3 and TRBJ2-3, with 7 bases matching TRBD2. The V gene's germline CDR1 is MNHEY and CDR2 SVGEGT. Trimming cost V 2 bases and J 4 bases; bases outside gene matches: 6. CDR3 length: 15 amino acids. Here the CDR3 DNA reads TGTGCCAGCAGTTACGTGGGAGGGGCCGCAGATACGCAGTATTTT. Amino acid sequence: CASSYVGGAADTQYF.

This chain uses TRBV19 with TRBJ2-7, with D tentatively TRBD1 (5 bases). The germline V gene has CDR1 LNHDA and CDR2 SQIVND (reference sequence). The CDR3 runs 13 residues. V lost 6 bases to trimming and J lost 2 bases, with 11 bases between them. The CDR3 DNA follows: TGTGCCAGTAGCCCAGACAGCACCTACGAGCAGTACTTC. Translated: CASSPDSTYEQYF. The full variable domain, its missing parts supplied by reference TRBV19 and TRBJ2-7, is DGGITQSPKYLFRKEGQNVTLSCEQNLNHDAMYWYRQDPGQGLRLIYYSQIVNDFQKGDIAEGYSVSREKKESFPLTVTSAQKNPTAFYLCASSPDSTYEQYFGPGTRLTVT.

This clone has just a few counts. CDR3: CASRSGTGVRSSNQPQHF. The CDR3 DNA is TGTGCCAGCAGGTCCGGGACAGGGGTTCGGTCGAGCAATCAGCCCCAGCATTTT. V and J are TRBV2 and TRBJ1-5; 10 bases match TRBD1. V shed 6 bases, J shed 1 base, and the junction held 12 bases outside the gene matches. The CDR3 consists of 18 residues. CDR1 is SNHLY, CDR2 FYNNEI, per germline.

The chain uses TRBV6-2 or TRBV6-3 and TRBJ1-2, with 11 bases matching TRBD1. The junction had 3 bases not matched to a gene; V was cut back by 5 bases and J by 7 bases. CDR1 is MNHEY, CDR2 SVGEGT, per germline. The CDR3 runs 13 residues. The CDR3 loop reads CASSQGQGAGYTF. The CDR3 DNA follows: TGTGCCAGCAGTCAAGGACAGGGGGCTGGCTACACCTTC.

The genes are TRBV7-6 and TRBJ1-6, with D maybe TRBD1 (5 bases). Germline CDR1 SGHVS, CDR2 FNYEAQ. Trimming removed 5 bases at V and 7 bases at J, with 15 bases between. This CDR3 has 15 residues. The CDR3 reads CASSRTTNRNSPLHF. Written as DNA, the CDR3 is TGTGCCAGCAGCCGTACTACAAACAGGAATTCACCCCTCCACTTT. The full variable domain, rest sourced from reference TRBV7-6 and TRBJ1-6, is GAGVSQSPRYKVTKRGQDVALRCDPISGHVSLYWYRQALGQGPEFLTYFNYEAQQDKSGLPNDRFSAERPEGSISTLTIQRTEQRDSAMYRCASSRTTNRNSPLHFGNGTRLTVT.

This chain uses TRBV7-8 with TRBJ1-5; 7 nucleotides match TRBD1. The length of the CDR3 is 14 residues. Trimming at V came to 8 bases and at J to 5 bases, leaving 9 bases not matched to a gene. Germline values: CDR1 SGHVS, CDR2 FQNEAQ. The CDR3 loop is CASSGGGSDQPQHF. Written as DNA, the CDR3 is TGTGCCAGCTCGGGAGGGGGCAGCGATCAGCCCCAGCATTTT.

The genes are TRBV7-6 and TRBJ2-7; D unresolved. This CDR3 region has 14 residues. V was pared by 1 base and J by 2 bases, with 9 bases between. Germline V lookup: CDR1 SGHVS, CDR2 FNYEAQ. The CDR3 protein is CASSLGGTTYEQYF. As DNA, the CDR3 is TGTGCCAGCAGCTTAGGAGGTACCACCTACGAGCAGTACTTC.

This clone showed up just a few times. This chain connects TRBV29-1 to TRBJ2-1; the match to TRBD2 covers 12 bases. Germline V lookup: CDR1 SQVTM, CDR2 ANQGSEA. V lost 6 bases and J lost 5; bases outside the gene matches: 8. This CDR3 has 15 residues. The CDR3 here is CSVTASGGDHNEQFF. Here the CDR3 DNA reads TGCAGCGTAACTGCTAGCGGGGGGGACCACAATGAGCAGTTCTTC.

The CDR3 nucleotides read TGTGCCTGGAGTCCCAGGGCCCCCGGCTATGGCTACACCTTC. Its protein product is CAWSPRAPGYGYTF. The chain couples TRBV30 to TRBJ1-2, with D maybe TRBD1 (5 bases). V lost 2 bases and J lost 4, with 14 bases in between. The CDR3 runs 14 residues. Per germline, CDR1 GTSNPN and CDR2 SVGIG (reference sequence).

V and J are TRBV18 and TRBJ2-4, with D possibly TRBD1 on 5 matching bases. The CDR3 runs 15 residues. V lost 3 bases and J 0 bases, leaving 9 bases between the germline ends. Per the germline V gene, CDR1 is KGHSH and CDR2 is LQKENI. CDR3 amino acids: CASSPPTVAKNIQYF. DNA for the CDR3: TGTGCCAGCTCACCCCCGACAGTAGCCAAAAACATTCAGTACTTC.

CDR3 protein: CATSDVNQYGYTF. DNA of the CDR3: TGTGCCACCAGTGATGTGAACCAGTACGGCTACACCTTC. The chain employs TRBV24-1 and TRBJ1-2; D remains unclear. The germline gives CDR1 KGHDR, CDR2 SFDVKD. This CDR3 has 13 residues. Between the trimmed V and J ends, which lost 3 bases and 8 bases, there was a span of 12 bases.

The chain links TRBV7-9 to TRBJ1-5; no definite D call. The CDR3 contains 12 residues. Trimming shortened V by 1 base and J by 8 bases, and 6 bases separated the two germline ends. Germline CDR1 and CDR2: SEHNR and FQNEAQ (reference sequence). CDR3 in DNA: TGTGCCAGCAGCTTAGGTCAGAAGCCCCAGCATTTT. Amino acid sequence: CASSLGQKPQHF.

To note about this clone: One end of the junction does not line up with germline, which may come from a read error. V gene TRBV7-2 combines with J gene TRBJ2-5; 16 bases line up with TRBD2. The germline CDR1 and CDR2 sequences are SGHTA and FQGNSA. The CDR3 has 14 amino acids. The CDR3 bases are TGTGCCAGCAGCTTGGGGACTAGCGGGGGGGCCGCTCACTTC. This gives the protein CASSLGTSGGAAHF.

The chain is built from TRBV10-1 and TRBJ2-2; 8 bases align to TRBD1. The junction had 21 bases not matched to a gene; V was cut back by 0 bases and J by 3 bases. The CDR3 has 22 amino acids. Germline V gene sequence: CDR1 WNHNN, CDR2 SYGVQD (reference sequence). CDR3 DNA sequence: TGCGCCAGCAGTGAGTCGATGGGGGCCGCCGGGGACAGGAGCCTCTACACCGGGGAGCTGTTTTTT. It specifies CASSESMGAAGDRSLYTGELFF.

The rearrangement joins TRBV19 to TRBJ2-7; D unclear. Per germline, CDR1 LNHDA and CDR2 SQIVND (reference sequence). The CDR3 has 13 residues. Trimming cost V 1 base and J 5 bases, with 9 bases left between them. This chain's CDR3 is CASSIGEKNEQYF. The CDR3 DNA reads as TGTGCCAGTAGTATAGGTGAGAAGAACGAGCAGTACTTC.

The CDR3 coding sequence is TGCGCCAGCAGCCGTTTAGGGACAGGGGGAGGGGAGCAGTACTTC. This encodes CASSRLGTGGGEQYF. The rearrangement links TRBV5-1 to TRBJ2-7; 11 bases map to TRBD1. V lost 4 bases, J lost 7 bases, and 10 bases stayed unmatched. Germline V gives CDR1 SGHRS, CDR2 YFSETQ. The CDR3 loop spans 15 amino acids.